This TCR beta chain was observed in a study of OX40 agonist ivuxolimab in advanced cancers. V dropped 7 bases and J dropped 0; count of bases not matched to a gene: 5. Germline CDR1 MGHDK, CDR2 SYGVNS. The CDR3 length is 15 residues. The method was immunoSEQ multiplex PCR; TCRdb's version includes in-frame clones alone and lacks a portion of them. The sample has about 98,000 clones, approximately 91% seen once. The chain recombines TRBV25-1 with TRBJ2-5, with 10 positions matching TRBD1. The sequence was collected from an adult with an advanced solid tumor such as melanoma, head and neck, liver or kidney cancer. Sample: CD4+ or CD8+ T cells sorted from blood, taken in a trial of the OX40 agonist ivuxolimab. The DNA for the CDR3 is TGTGCCAGCATTCCGGGACAGGGGTACCAAGAGACCCAGTACTTC. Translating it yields CASIPGQGYQETQYF.